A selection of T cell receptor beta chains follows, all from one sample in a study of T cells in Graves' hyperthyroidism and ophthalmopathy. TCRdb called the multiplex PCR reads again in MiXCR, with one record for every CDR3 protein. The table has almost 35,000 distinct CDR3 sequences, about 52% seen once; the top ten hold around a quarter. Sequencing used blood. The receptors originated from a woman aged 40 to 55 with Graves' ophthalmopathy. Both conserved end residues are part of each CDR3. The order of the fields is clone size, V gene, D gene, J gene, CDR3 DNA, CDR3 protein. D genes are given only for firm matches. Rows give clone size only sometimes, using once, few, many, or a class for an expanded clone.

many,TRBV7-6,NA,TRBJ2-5,TGTGCCAGCAGCTTAGGAGGCGGATCGGGGACCCAGTACTTC,CASSLGGGSGTQYF
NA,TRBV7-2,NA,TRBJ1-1,TGTGCCAGCAGCTTAATGGTAGCGGGGGGCCAAGAGGCTTTCTTT,CASSLMVAGGQEAFF
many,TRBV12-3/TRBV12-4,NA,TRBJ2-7,TGTGCCAGCAGTTTTGCGGGAAGCGAGCAGTACTTC,CASSFAGSEQYF
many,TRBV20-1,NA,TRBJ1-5,TGCAGTGCTAGAGATCTGGGAAGCAATCAGCCCCAGCATTTT,CSARDLGSNQPQHF
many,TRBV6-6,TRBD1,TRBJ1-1,TGTGCCAGCAGTTCCTCTGGACAGGGTAAAACTGAAGCTTTCTTT,CASSSSGQGKTEAFF
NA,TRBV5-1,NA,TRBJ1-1,TGCGCCGGCAGCTTGATTAGTCCGGGGACTGAAGCTTTCTTT,CAGSLISPGTEAFF
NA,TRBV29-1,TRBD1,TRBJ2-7,TGCAGCGTTGAGGCCCGGGACAGAACTTACGAGCAGTACTTC,CSVEARDRTYEQYF
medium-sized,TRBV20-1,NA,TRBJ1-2,TGCAGTGCGAATCCTACCCAGCTCTATGGCTACACCTTC,CSANPTQLYGYTF
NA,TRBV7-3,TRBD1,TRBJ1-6,TGTGCCAGCAGTTCAGACAGGGATTCACCCCTCCACTTT,CASSSDRDSPLHF
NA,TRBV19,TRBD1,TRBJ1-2,TGTGCCAGTAGTACGACAGGGTCTGGAAACACCTTC,CASSTTGSGNTF
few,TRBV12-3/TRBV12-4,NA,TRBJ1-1,TGTGCCAGCAGTCCCATCGGGGGGGGGGTTTATTTAAACACTGAAGCTTTCTTT,CASSPIGGGVYLNTEAFF
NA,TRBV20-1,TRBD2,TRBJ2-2,TGCAGTGCTAGAGAAGCGGGAGAGATCGGGGGGCTGTTTTTT,CSAREAGEIGGLFF
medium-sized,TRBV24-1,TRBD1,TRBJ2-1,TGTGCCACCAATGCCGGGACAGGGAACAATGAGCAGTTCTTC,CATNAGTGNNEQFF
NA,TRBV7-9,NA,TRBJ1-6,TGTGCCAGCAGCTTAGATGGGGCCGATTCACCCCTCCACTTT,CASSLDGADSPLHF
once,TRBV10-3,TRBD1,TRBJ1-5,TGTGCCATCGAGGGACAGGGAAACAATGAGCCCCAGCGTTTT,CAIEGQGNNEPQRF